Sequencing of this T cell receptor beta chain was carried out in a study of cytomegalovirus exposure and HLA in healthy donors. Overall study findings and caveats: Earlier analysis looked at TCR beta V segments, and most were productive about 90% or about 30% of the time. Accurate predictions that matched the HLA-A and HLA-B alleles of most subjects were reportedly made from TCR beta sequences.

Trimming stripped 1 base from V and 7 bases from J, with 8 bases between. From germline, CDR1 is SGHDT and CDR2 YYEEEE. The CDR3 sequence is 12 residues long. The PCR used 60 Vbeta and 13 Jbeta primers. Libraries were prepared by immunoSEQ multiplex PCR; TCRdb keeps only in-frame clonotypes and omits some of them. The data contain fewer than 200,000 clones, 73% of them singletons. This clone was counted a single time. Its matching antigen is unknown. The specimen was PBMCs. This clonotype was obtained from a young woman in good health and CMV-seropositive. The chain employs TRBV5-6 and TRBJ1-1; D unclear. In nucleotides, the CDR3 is TGTGCCAGCAGCTTGAGCGGGAGTGAAGCTTTCTTT. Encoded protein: CASSLSGSEAFF.